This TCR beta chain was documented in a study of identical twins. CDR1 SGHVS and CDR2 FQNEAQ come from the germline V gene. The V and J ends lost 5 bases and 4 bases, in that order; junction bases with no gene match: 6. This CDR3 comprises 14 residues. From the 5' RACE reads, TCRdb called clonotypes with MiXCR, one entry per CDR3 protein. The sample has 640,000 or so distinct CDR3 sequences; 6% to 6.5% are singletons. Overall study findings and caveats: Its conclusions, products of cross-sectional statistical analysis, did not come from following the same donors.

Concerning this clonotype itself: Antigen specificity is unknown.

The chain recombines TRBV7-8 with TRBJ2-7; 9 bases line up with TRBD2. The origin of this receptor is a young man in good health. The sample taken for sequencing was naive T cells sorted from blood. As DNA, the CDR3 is TGTGCCAGCAGCGGGAGGACTAGCGTGTACGAGCAGTACGTC. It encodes CASSGRTSVYEQYV.